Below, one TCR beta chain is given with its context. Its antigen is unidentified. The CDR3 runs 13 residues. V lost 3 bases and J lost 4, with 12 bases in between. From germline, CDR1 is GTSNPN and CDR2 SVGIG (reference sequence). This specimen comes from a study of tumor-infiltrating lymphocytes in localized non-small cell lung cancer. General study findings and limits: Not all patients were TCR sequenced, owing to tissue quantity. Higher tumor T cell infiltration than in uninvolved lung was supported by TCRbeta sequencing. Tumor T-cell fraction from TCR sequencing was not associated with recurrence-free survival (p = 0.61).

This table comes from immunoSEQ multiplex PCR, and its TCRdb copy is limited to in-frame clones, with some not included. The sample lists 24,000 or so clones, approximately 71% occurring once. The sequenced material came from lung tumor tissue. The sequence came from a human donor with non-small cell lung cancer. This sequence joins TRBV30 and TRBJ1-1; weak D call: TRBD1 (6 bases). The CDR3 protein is CAWREQQGTEAFF. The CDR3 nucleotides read TGTGCCTGGAGGGAGCAACAGGGCACTGAAGCTTTCTTT. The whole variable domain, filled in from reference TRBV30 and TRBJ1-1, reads SQTIHQWPATLVQPVGSPLSLECTVEGTSNPNLYWYRQAAGRGLQLLFYSVGIGQISSEVPQNLSASRPQDRQFILSSKKLLLSDSGFYLCAWREQQGTEAFFGQGTRLTVV.